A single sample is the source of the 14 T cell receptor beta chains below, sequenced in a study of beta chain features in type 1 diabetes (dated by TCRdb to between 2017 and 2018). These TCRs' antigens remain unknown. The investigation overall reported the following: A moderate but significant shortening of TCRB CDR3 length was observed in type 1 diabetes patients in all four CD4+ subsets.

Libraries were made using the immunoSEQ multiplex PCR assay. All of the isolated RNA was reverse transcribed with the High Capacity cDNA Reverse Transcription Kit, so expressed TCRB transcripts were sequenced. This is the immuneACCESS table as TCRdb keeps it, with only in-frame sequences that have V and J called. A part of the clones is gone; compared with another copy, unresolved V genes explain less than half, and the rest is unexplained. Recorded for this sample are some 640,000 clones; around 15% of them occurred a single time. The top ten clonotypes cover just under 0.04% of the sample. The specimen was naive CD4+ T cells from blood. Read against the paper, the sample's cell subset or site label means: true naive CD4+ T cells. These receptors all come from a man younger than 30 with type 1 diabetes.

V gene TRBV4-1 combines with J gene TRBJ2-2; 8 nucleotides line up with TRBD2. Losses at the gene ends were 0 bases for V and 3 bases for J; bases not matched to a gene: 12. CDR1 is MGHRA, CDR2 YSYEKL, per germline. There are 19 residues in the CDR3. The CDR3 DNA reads TGCGCCAGCAGCCAAGAACCTGTAGTGAGCGGGAGCTACACCGGGGAGCTGTTTTTT. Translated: CASSQEPVVSGSYTGELFF.

For the CDR3, the DNA is TGTGCCTGGAGTGTATATGAGGGCGGCTACACCTTC. Translated, it gives CAWSVYEGGYTF. The chain uses TRBV30 and TRBJ1-2; no clear D gene. CDR3 length: 12 amino acids. Germline V gives CDR1 GTSNPN, CDR2 SVGIG (reference sequence). V lost 0 bases and J lost 8, with 10 bases in between. Filled out from reference TRBV30 and TRBJ1-2, the complete variable domain reads SQTIHQWPATLVQPVGSPLSLECTVEGTSNPNLYWYRQAAGRGLQLLFYSVGIGQISSEVPQNLSASRPQDRQFILSSKKLLLSDSGFYLCAWSVYEGGYTFGSGTRLTVV.

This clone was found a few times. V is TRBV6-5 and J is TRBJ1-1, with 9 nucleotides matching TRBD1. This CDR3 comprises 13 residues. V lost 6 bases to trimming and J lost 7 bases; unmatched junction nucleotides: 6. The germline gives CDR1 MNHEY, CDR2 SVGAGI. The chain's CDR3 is CASSQDRGVEAFF. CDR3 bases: TGTGCCAGCAGCCAGGACAGGGGCGTTGAAGCTTTCTTT.

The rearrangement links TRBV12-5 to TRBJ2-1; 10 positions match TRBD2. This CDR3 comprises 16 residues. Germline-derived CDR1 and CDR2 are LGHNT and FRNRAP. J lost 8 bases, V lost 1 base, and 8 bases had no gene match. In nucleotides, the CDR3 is TGTGCTAGTGGTTTGGGGCTAGCGGGAGTGACTGATGAGCAGTTCTTC. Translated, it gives CASGLGLAGVTDEQFF.

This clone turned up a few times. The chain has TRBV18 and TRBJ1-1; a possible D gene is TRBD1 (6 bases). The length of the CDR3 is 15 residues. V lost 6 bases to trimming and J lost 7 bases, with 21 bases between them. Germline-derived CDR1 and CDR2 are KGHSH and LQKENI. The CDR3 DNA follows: TGTGCCAGCTCCGCTACCGGGGGGCGAAGCGTTGAAGCTTTCTTT. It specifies CASSATGGRSVEAFF.

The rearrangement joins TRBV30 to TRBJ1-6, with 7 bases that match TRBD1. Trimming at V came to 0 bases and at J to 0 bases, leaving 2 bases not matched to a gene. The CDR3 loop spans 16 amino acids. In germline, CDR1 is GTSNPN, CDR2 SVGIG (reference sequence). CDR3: CAWSVQGSSYNSPLHF. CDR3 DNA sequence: TGTGCCTGGAGTGTACAGGGGAGCTCCTATAATTCACCCCTCCACTTT.

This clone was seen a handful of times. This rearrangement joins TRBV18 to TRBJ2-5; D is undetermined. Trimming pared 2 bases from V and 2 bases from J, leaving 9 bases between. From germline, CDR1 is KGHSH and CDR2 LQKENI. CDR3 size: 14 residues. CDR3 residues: CASSPGSVQETQYF. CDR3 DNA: TGTGCCAGCTCACCAGGTTCCGTACAAGAGACCCAGTACTTC.

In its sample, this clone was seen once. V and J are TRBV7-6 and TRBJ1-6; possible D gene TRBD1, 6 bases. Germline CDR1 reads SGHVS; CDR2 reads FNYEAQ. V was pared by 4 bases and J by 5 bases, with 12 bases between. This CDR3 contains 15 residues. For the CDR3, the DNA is TGTGCCAGCAGCTCCCAAGGGGGGAATAATTCACCCCTCCACTTT. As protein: CASSSQGGNNSPLHF.

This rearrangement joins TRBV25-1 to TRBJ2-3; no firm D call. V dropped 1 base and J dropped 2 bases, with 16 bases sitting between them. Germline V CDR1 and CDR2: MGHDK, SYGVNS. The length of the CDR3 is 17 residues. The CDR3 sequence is CASSELGGRFYTDTQYF. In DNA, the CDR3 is TGTGCCAGCAGTGAATTAGGCGGCAGGTTTTACACAGATACGCAGTATTTT.

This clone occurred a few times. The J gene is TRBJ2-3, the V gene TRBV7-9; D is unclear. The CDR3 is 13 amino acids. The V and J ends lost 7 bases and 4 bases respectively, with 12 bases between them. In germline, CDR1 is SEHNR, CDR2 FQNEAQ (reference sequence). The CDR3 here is CASTQSGADTQYF. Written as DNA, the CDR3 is TGTGCCAGCACCCAAAGTGGGGCAGATACGCAGTATTTT.

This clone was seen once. CDR3 in DNA: TGCGCCAGCAGCCCTGGACAGGGGAAAGGGAGCTCCTATAATTCACCCCTCCACTTT. Translated, it gives CASSPGQGKGSSYNSPLHF. This chain connects TRBV4-3 to TRBJ1-6; 9 nucleotides align to TRBD1. The CDR3 contains 19 residues. The V segment lost 4 bases and the J segment 0 bases; nucleotides outside the gene matches: 10. Germline lookup yields CDR1 LGHNA and CDR2 YSLEER.

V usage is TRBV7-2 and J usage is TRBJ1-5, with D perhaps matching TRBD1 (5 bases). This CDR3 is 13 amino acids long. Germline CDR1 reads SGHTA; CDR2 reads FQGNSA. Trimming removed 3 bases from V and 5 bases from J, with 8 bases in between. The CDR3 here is CASSFWGDQPQHF. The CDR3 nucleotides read TGTGCCAGCAGCTTCTGGGGGGATCAGCCCCAGCATTTT.

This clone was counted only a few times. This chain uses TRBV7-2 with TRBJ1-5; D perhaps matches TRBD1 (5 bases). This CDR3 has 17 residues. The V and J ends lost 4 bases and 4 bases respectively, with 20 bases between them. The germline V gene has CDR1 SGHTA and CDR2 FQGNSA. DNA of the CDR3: TGTGCCAGCAGCTGGCAACAGGACACTTTCGGGAATCAGCCCCAGCATTTT. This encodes CASSWQQDTFGNQPQHF.

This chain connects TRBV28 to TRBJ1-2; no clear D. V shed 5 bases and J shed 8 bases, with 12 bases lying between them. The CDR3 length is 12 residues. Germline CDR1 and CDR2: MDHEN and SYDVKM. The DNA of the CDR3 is TGTGCCAGCAGTCTGCGGCAGGAAGGCTACACCTTC. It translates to CASSLRQEGYTF.